This TCR beta chain was observed in a study of blood T cells in healthy people across ages (dated by TCRdb to the mid-2010s). Turning to the overall study: In model experiments, roughly one uniquely barcoded TCR beta cDNA molecule per two T cells was captured by template switching. To track age-related changes in TCR beta repertoire diversity, the study relied on deep sequencing normalized with unique cDNA molecular identifiers. The donors were divided into four age groups: young (average approximately 16 years), middle-aged (roughly 40), aged (approximately 59) and long-lived (82). To avoid experimental bias, donors of different ages were randomly spread across the sequencing lanes. Using the same blood draw, the study looked at two additional independent replicas of 1 million unique cDNA reads for two donors, one aged 18 to 30 and the other aged 80 or older. Study-wide conclusions, independent of this receptor: Compared with the aged group, the long-lived group had more naive CD4+ T cells, fewer expanded clones and increased TCR diversity, a pattern suggesting age selection. Observed TCR beta diversity per million T cells fell roughly linearly with age, and a significant reduction was already apparent by age about 38. Estimates of total diversity based on one million sequenced T cells were regarded as lower bounds and as underestimates. Because donor CMV infection status was unknown, age-related changes in expanded clonotypes were potentially confounded. A strong correlation was found between observed TCR beta diversity and the percentage of naive T cells measured by flow cytometry. Since profiling was done on bulk unsorted PBMCs, naive and antigen-experienced compartments could not be conclusively compared.

Systemically healthy Caucasian individuals from Russia, 35 to 50 in total and aged about 6 to 95 years, were included as donors. Each donor gave approximately 9.3 milliliters of peripheral blood, collected into EDTA-treated Vacutainer tubes. Ficoll-Paque density-gradient centrifugation was used to isolate PBMCs, with at least 6.5 million per sample. Trizol reagent was used to extract total RNA from PBMCs, with at least 5 micrograms per sample. Naive CD45RAhigh/CD27high T cell percentages were measured by flow cytometry on a PBMC aliquot from every donor. Library preparation used 5' RACE. TCRdb names Illumina HiSeq 2500 as the instrument used. A second PCR of about 6 to 12 cycles was run with a J-beta primer mix and a sample-barcoded 5' primer. Each TCR beta cDNA molecule received a unique molecular identifier from a template-switch 5' adaptor carrying 12 random nucleotides. Each sample yielded at least 3 million CDR3-containing paired-end reads. The Mint cDNA synthesis kit, primed by a TRBC-specific oligonucleotide, was used to synthesize first-strand cDNA from all RNA. Following uracil-DNA glycosylase treatment, a first 18-cycle PCR with universal primers M1SS and BC2_uni_R was performed on all cDNA. The authors' pipeline ran thus. For normalization, 1 million high-quality reads, each with a distinct molecular identifier, were randomly selected from each sample. Reads sharing molecular identifiers were discarded rather than binned into consensus sequences. MiTCR, set to a Q25 quality threshold and the strictest error-elimination algorithm, was used for CDR3 identification, clonotype clustering and error correction. A nonparametric unseen species model with Euler transformation was used to estimate a lower bound on total TCR beta diversity. The raw public reads went through TCRdb reprocessing: fastp at Q25, MiXCR clone calling, in-frame beta chains kept. Duplicate CDR3 protein sequences are folded into a single record with the most common DNA and genes. TCRdb assigned the V and J calls; the authors' analysis was not used. This sample comprises over 1,300,000 distinct CDR3 sequences, 59% of them detected only once. The ten largest clones represent 5.5% to 8% of the sample.

A remark on this clonotype: Its binding antigen is unknown. No quality values exist for individual bases; no much larger clone is one base distant.

The CDR3 spans 12 residues, from the cysteine through the phenylalanine. The sequence is cut down to CDR3 DNA, 36 bases in frame from base 1. Trimming at the junction amounts to 10 bases on V and 4 bases on J, and the germline ends lie 13 bases apart. The TCR was taken from a man younger than 35 in good health. Recombination linked TRBV12-3 or TRBV12-4 to TRBJ1-2; the D gene remains uncertain. Material: blood. The DNA sequence follows: TGTGCCACCATAAATAGGGTCTATGGCTACACCTTC. This yields the protein CATINRVYGYTF.